Listed here are 25 T cell receptor beta chains from one sample, sequenced in a study of cytomegalovirus exposure and HLA in healthy donors. Vbeta (60) and Jbeta (13) primers were used in the PCR. Only in-frame clones appear in the TCRdb table, and some are missing; sequencing was by immunoSEQ multiplex PCR. Here the sample spans 150,000 to 200,000 clones, roughly 80% being singletons. The specimen was PBMCs. The source is a woman in her fifties or sixties in good health and CMV-seronegative.

The chain carries TRBV7-9 and TRBJ1-4, with 7 bases fitting TRBD1. CDR3 length equals 16 residues. Germline lookup yields CDR1 SEHNR and CDR2 FQNEAQ (reference sequence). The V gene end was trimmed by 4 bases and the J gene end by 0 bases; junction bases not matched to a gene: 5. The CDR3 DNA reads as TGTGCCAGCAGCTCCGGGACAGCCGCAACTAATGAAAAACTGTTTTTT. Translating gives CASSSGTAATNEKLFF. Based on the CDR3 plus reference TRBV7-9 and TRBJ1-4, the full variable domain is DTGVSQNPRHKITKRGQNVTFRCDPISEHNRLYWYRQTLGQGPEFLTYFQNEAQLEKSRLLSDRFSAERPKGSFSTLEIQRTEQGDSAMYLCASSSGTAATNEKLFFGSGTQLSVL.

The genes are TRBV21-1 and TRBJ2-5; the table assigns TRBD2, which was not confirmed against the DNA. TRBV21-1 is labeled a pseudogene. There are 14 residues in the CDR3. The CDR3 nucleotides read TGTGCCAGCAGCACGTGGACTGGACAAGAGACCCAGTACTTC. The encoded protein is CASSTWTGQETQYF.

The J gene is TRBJ2-5, the V gene TRBV27; 7 nucleotides match TRBD1. Germline V gives CDR1 MNHEY, CDR2 SMNVEV (reference sequence). V shed 5 bases and J 1 base; nucleotides not matched to a gene: 10. The CDR3 covers 16 residues. In nucleotides, the CDR3 is TGTGCCAGCAGTAAAACCGGGACAGCGACCCAAGAGACCCAGTACTTC. Protein: CASSKTGTATQETQYF.

The chain uses TRBV5-1 and TRBJ2-7; 8 bases are a match to TRBD1. V was pared by 2 bases and J by 3 bases, with 1 base of the junction left unmatched. The germline gives CDR1 SGHRS, CDR2 YFSETQ. This CDR3 region has 13 residues. CDR3 sequence reads: CASSLQGDYEQYF. The CDR3 nucleotides are TGCGCCAGCAGCTTACAGGGGGACTACGAGCAGTACTTC. Based on the CDR3 plus reference TRBV5-1 and TRBJ2-7, the full variable domain is KAGVTQTPRYLIKTRGQQVTLSCSPISGHRSVSWYQQTPGQGLQFLFEYFSETQRNKGNFPGRFSGRQFSNSRSEMNVSTLELGDSALYLCASSLQGDYEQYFGPGTRLTVT.

This clone was counted between two and nine times. The J gene is TRBJ2-2, the V gene TRBV6-6; 9 positions match TRBD1. The CDR3 has 16 residues. V shed 2 bases and J 3 bases; nucleotides not matched to a gene: 4. Germline CDR1 reads MNHNY; CDR2 reads SVGAGI (reference sequence). The CDR3 nucleotides are TGTGCCAGCAGTTACCCCGGGACAGGGTACACCGGGGAGCTGTTTTTT. Its translation is CASSYPGTGYTGELFF.

The chain is built from TRBV5-1 and TRBJ2-5; D gene unclear. This CDR3 has 11 residues. Germline V gene data show CDR1 as SGHRS and CDR2 as YFSETQ. The V end was cut by 3 bases, the J end by 3 bases, with 3 bases between. In nucleotides, the CDR3 is TGCGCCAGCAGCTATAAAGAGACCCAGTACTTC. It codes for CASSYKETQYF.

CDR3 coding DNA: TGTGCCAGCACCCGACTAGGCTACTCCGAAGACACCATATATTTT. Amino acids: CASTRLGYSEDTIYF. The rearrangement joins TRBV7-6 to TRBJ1-3; D not resolved. Trimming stripped 7 bases from V and 8 bases from J, with 21 bases between. Germline-derived CDR1 and CDR2 are SGHVS and FNYEAQ. CDR3 size: 15 residues.

This clone was counted between two and nine times. The chain recombines TRBV7-2 with TRBJ1-1; a possible D gene is TRBD1 (6 bases). The germline V and J ends were trimmed by 5 bases and 0 bases, with 16 bases remaining between them. The germline CDR1 and CDR2 sequences are SGHTA and FQGNSA. This CDR3 comprises 16 residues. The CDR3 here is CASSPYRGRVNTEAFF. The CDR3 DNA sequence: TGTGCCAGCAGCCCTTATAGGGGGAGGGTGAACACTGAAGCTTTCTTT.

The V call is TRBV7-2, the J call TRBJ1-5; 9 positions agree with TRBD1. CDR3 length: 16 amino acids. Germline CDR1 SGHTA, CDR2 FQGNSA. V was pared by 2 bases and J by 0 bases, with 2 bases of the junction left unmatched. DNA for the CDR3: TGTGCCAGCAGCTTAAGGACAGGGGCTAGCAATCAGCCCCAGCATTTT. Translated: CASSLRTGASNQPQHF.

The chain is built from TRBV9 and TRBJ1-2, with 7 bases aligning to TRBD1. The CDR3 sequence is 13 residues long. With V trimmed by 3 bases and J by 4 bases, 3 bases remained unmatched. The germline V gene has CDR1 SGDLS and CDR2 YYNGEE. The CDR3 DNA reads TGTGCCAGCAGCGGTCGACAGGGCTATGGCTACACCTTC. Protein sequence: CASSGRQGYGYTF.

The chain uses TRBV9 and TRBJ2-1; TRBD2 agrees at 9 bases. V dropped 0 bases and J dropped 4; count of bases not matched to a gene: 2. The germline gives CDR1 SGDLS, CDR2 YYNGEE. The CDR3 length is 15 residues. CDR3 amino acids: CASSVVAGGYNEQFF. In DNA form, the CDR3 reads TGTGCCAGCAGCGTAGTTGCGGGAGGGTACAATGAGCAGTTCTTC. Full variable domain (remainder filled in from reference TRBV9 and TRBJ2-1): DSGVTQTPKHLITATGQRVTLRCSPRSGDLSVYWYQQSLDQGLQFLIQYYNGEERAKGNILERFSAQQFPDLHSELNLSSLELGDSALYFCASSVVAGGYNEQFFGPGTRLTVL.

V is TRBV5-8 and J is TRBJ2-1, with 10 nucleotides matching TRBD1. CDR3 length: 16 amino acids. With 0 bases clipped from V and 6 bases from J, the junction kept 6 bases outside the gene matches. Germline V gene data show CDR1 as SGHTS and CDR2 as YDEGEE. The CDR3: CASSLGQGAGINEQFF. The CDR3 DNA is TGTGCCAGCAGCTTGGGACAGGGGGCTGGGATCAATGAGCAGTTCTTC.

As DNA, the CDR3 is TGTGCCAGCAGTTACTCGAGTGAAAAACTGTTTTTT. Its translation: CASSYSSEKLFF. The rearrangement joins TRBV6-5 to TRBJ1-4; the D is unclear. The ends were cut back, 0 bases at V and 7 bases at J, with 3 bases in the middle. This CDR3 has 12 residues. Looked up from germline, CDR1 is MNHEY and CDR2 is SVGAGI.

The chain carries TRBV9 and TRBJ2-7, with D perhaps TRBD2 (6 bases). Germline CDR1 and CDR2: SGDLS and YYNGEE. The CDR3 has 15 amino acids. Trimming took off 0 bases at V and 4 bases at J, with 14 bases between the two ends. CDR3 bases: TGTGCCAGCAGCGTAGGACCTCCGGAGGGGTACGAGCAGTACTTC. Its translation: CASSVGPPEGYEQYF. The full variable domain, rest sourced from reference TRBV9 and TRBJ2-7, is DSGVTQTPKHLITATGQRVTLRCSPRSGDLSVYWYQQSLDQGLQFLIQYYNGEERAKGNILERFSAQQFPDLHSELNLSSLELGDSALYFCASSVGPPEGYEQYFGPGTRLTVT.

The chain employs TRBV6-1 and TRBJ1-5, with D possibly being TRBD1 (6 bases). The CDR3 is 15 residues long. Trimming took 6 bases from V and 0 from J, leaving 12 bases between them. Germline loops: CDR1 MNHNS, CDR2 SASEGT. The CDR3 nucleotides are TGTGCCAGCAGCGAAACAGGGAATAGCAATCAGCCCCAGCATTTT. This gives the protein CASSETGNSNQPQHF.

This chain joins TRBV5-1 and TRBJ1-1; TRBD1 agrees at 8 bases. The V gene's germline CDR1 is SGHRS and CDR2 YFSETQ. V was clipped by 0 bases and J by 4 bases; unmatched bases: 5. There are 15 residues in the CDR3. The CDR3 DNA reads as TGCGCCAGCAGCTTGGTAACAGGGGGTAGCACTGAAGCTTTCTTT. Its translation: CASSLVTGGSTEAFF.

The table lists this clone with a few counts. The chain is built from TRBV5-1 and TRBJ1-1; possible D gene TRBD1, 6 bases. V lost 0 bases and J lost 1, with 19 bases in between. The CDR3 is made up of 18 amino acids. Germline CDR1 SGHRS, CDR2 YFSETQ. Here the CDR3 reads CASSLGGLDSFPNTEAFF. CDR3 DNA sequence: TGCGCCAGCAGCTTGGGAGGTTTGGACAGCTTCCCGAACACTGAAGCTTTCTTT. The whole variable domain, filled in from reference TRBV5-1 and TRBJ1-1, reads KAGVTQTPRYLIKTRGQQVTLSCSPISGHRSVSWYQQTPGQGLQFLFEYFSETQRNKGNFPGRFSGRQFSNSRSEMNVSTLELGDSALYLCASSLGGLDSFPNTEAFFGQGTRLTVV.

The chain joins TRBV19 to TRBJ1-1; 9 bases line up with TRBD1. From germline, CDR1 is LNHDA and CDR2 SQIVND (reference sequence). The CDR3 length is 15 residues. Trimming at V came to 7 bases and at J to 1 base, leaving 7 bases not matched to a gene. The CDR3: CASKTGGEANTEAFF. In nucleotides, the CDR3 is TGTGCCAGTAAAACAGGGGGCGAAGCGAACACTGAAGCTTTCTTT.

The genes are TRBV5-6 and TRBJ1-2; D possibly corresponds to TRBD1 (6 bases). Trimming took 2 bases from V and 6 from J, leaving 14 bases between them. CDR1 is SGHDT, CDR2 YYEEEE, per germline. CDR3 length: 14 amino acids. CDR3 in DNA: TGTGCCAGCAGCTTTAGCAGCAGGGGTCATGGCTACACCTTC. Protein sequence: CASSFSSRGHGYTF.

This chain connects TRBV19 to TRBJ1-5; D gene uncertain. Germline V gives CDR1 LNHDA, CDR2 SQIVND (reference sequence). V was trimmed by 4 bases and J by 7 bases, leaving 14 bases between them. The CDR3 contains 14 residues. CDR3 sequence (DNA): TGTGCCAGTAGTAGGGAGGAAATGGGCCAGCCCCAGCATTTT. The encoded protein is CASSREEMGQPQHF.

The rearrangement joins TRBV27 to TRBJ1-5, with a tentative D call TRBD1 (5 bases). CDR3 size: 15 residues. Trimming stripped 2 bases from V and 6 bases from J, with 14 bases between. Germline-derived CDR1 and CDR2 are MNHEY and SMNVEV (reference sequence). The CDR3 coding sequence is TGTGCCAGCAGTTTAGAGTGGGGGAGGGGTCAGCCCCAGCATTTT. This gives the protein CASSLEWGRGQPQHF.

This chain connects TRBV5-4 to TRBJ1-1; a weak D match, TRBD1 (5 bases). Trimming took off 0 bases at V and 2 bases at J, with 11 bases between the two ends. The CDR3 extends over 15 amino acids. Germline V gene sequence: CDR1 SGHNT, CDR2 YYREEE (reference sequence). In DNA, the CDR3 is TGTGCCAGCAGCTTGGTAGGACGGACAAACACTGAAGCTTTCTTT. This translates into CASSLVGRTNTEAFF.

This clone appeared a few times. The rearrangement links TRBV6-6 to TRBJ1-4, with D perhaps matching TRBD1 (6 bases). Deletions cut 6 bases from V and 6 bases from J, with 14 bases between. There are 14 residues in the CDR3. The germline CDR1 and CDR2 sequences are MNHNY and SVGAGI (reference sequence). CDR3 in DNA: TGTGCCAGCAGATTACAGGGAGGGGATGAAAAACTGTTTTTT. Protein: CASRLQGGDEKLFF.

Of note for this clone: The junction shows a germline mismatch at one end, possibly a read error. The V and J genes are TRBV7-9 and TRBJ1-1; D is undetermined. The CDR3 sequence is 12 residues long. Germline CDR1 SEHNR, CDR2 FQNEAQ (reference sequence). CDR3 bases: TGTTCCAGCAGCTTAAAGCGCCCCGAAGCTTTCTTT. Its protein is CSSSLKRPEAFF.

This clone has just a few counts. The chain uses TRBV5-1 and TRBJ2-1, with 9 bases that match TRBD2. Germline CDR1 SGHRS, CDR2 YFSETQ. The CDR3 spans 16 residues. The ends lost 0 bases at V and 0 bases at J; junction bases unmatched: 1. Written as DNA, the CDR3 is TGCGCCAGCAGCTTGGGACTAGCGGCCTCCTACAATGAGCAGTTCTTC. Its protein product is CASSLGLAASYNEQFF.